Following are 24 T cell receptor beta chains from one sample sequenced in a study of human T cells and chemical hapten exposure. Time point here: pre-sensitization, week 0. Noted treatment: therapeutic diphenylcyclopropenone sensitization with weekly scalp DPC. TCRdb ran MiXCR on the RACE reads and lists one entry per CDR3 protein. Seen here are 240,000 or so distinct CDR3 sequences, approximately 8.6% observed once, and the top ten hold approximately 2.3%. Sequences were derived from whole blood, sampled in connection with sensitization to the hapten diphenylcyclopropenone (DPC). The receptors shown here come from a woman aged 40 to 55 with alopecia areata. Some clones in this sample may be carry-over from other donors' samples.

This clonotype was observed a few times. This CDR3 is CASSTTGGVETQYF. In nucleotides, the CDR3 is TGTGCCAGCAGTACAACAGGGGGTGTAGAGACCCAGTACTTC. The V and J genes are TRBV6-5 and TRBJ2-5, with 8 bases lining up with TRBD1. Germline CDR1 is MNHEY and CDR2 is SVGAGI. The CDR3 contains 14 residues. The V segment lost 5 bases and the J segment 4 bases; nucleotides outside the gene matches: 6.

The chain recombines TRBV6-5 with TRBJ1-2; no firm D call. The germline CDR1 and CDR2 sequences are MNHEY and SVGAGI. With 7 bases removed from V and 2 bases from J, the gap between germline ends came to 11 bases. The CDR3 has 13 amino acids. The DNA for the CDR3 is TGTGCCAGCACCCTCGGGCCCAACTATGGCTACACCTTC. Protein product: CASTLGPNYGYTF.

This clonotype has a handful of counts. The chain employs TRBV29-1 and TRBJ2-5; TRBD2 matches 11 bases. Per germline, CDR1 SQVTM and CDR2 ANQGSEA. The CDR3 has 15 residues. The V gene end was trimmed by 7 bases and the J gene end by 5 bases; junction bases not matched to a gene: 12. The CDR3: CSATSGSAGMETQYF. The CDR3 bases are TGCAGCGCTACTAGCGGGAGTGCGGGTATGGAGACCCAGTACTTC.

This chain links TRBV20-1 with TRBJ1-5; maybe TRBD1 (5 bases). Trimming cost V 5 bases and J 4 bases, with 12 bases left between them. Germline CDR1 reads DFQATT; CDR2 reads SNEGSKA (reference sequence). This CDR3 comprises 13 residues. The CDR3 loop reads CSALDGGNQPQHF. The CDR3 coding sequence is TGCAGTGCTTTGGACGGGGGGAATCAGCCCCAGCATTTT.

V usage is TRBV7-6 and J usage is TRBJ2-6, with no clear D. CDR1 SGHVS and CDR2 FNYEAQ come from the germline V gene. Trimming left V 5 bases short and J 0 bases short, with 14 bases between. There are 17 residues in the CDR3. The DNA of the CDR3 is TGTGCCAGCAGCCCCTCCCCAGGCTACTCTGGGGCCAACGTCCTGACTTTC. Its translation is CASSPSPGYSGANVLTF. Full variable domain (rest looked up from reference TRBV7-6 and TRBJ2-6): GAGVSQSPRYKVTKRGQDVALRCDPISGHVSLYWYRQALGQGPEFLTYFNYEAQQDKSGLPNDRFSAERPEGSISTLTIQRTEQRDSAMYRCASSPSPGYSGANVLTFGAGSRLTVL.

Many counts were recorded for this clonotype. The CDR3, as DNA: TGTGCCAGCAGTTTAAGTCTGGCCGGGTTATGGACCCAGTACTTC. Translating gives CASSLSLAGLWTQYF. V and J are TRBV12-3 or TRBV12-4 and TRBJ2-5; the D is unclear. CDR3 length: 15 amino acids. V lost 2 bases and J 7 bases, leaving 17 bases between the germline ends.

This clonotype appeared many times. This rearrangement joins TRBV6-2 or TRBV6-3 to TRBJ2-2; 14 nucleotides match TRBD2. Germline values: CDR1 MNHEY, CDR2 SVGEGT. Germline trimming cut 6 bases from V and 4 bases from J; bases unmatched to any gene: 7. This CDR3 region has 17 residues. This chain's CDR3 is CASSRIGLAGGTGELFF. The CDR3, as DNA: TGTGCCAGCAGCCGAATCGGACTAGCGGGAGGCACCGGGGAGCTGTTTTTT.

This rearrangement joins TRBV5-1 to TRBJ1-5; no definite D call. Germline loops: CDR1 SGHRS, CDR2 YFSETQ. The CDR3 consists of 14 residues. V lost 2 bases and J lost 2, with 8 bases in between. The CDR3 nucleotides read TGCGCCAGCAGCTTCGAGGGTGGCAATCAGCCCCAGCATTTT. As protein: CASSFEGGNQPQHF.

Concerning this clonotype itself: Being one base from a much bigger clone, this may be a read error. The chain employs TRBV4-1 and TRBJ1-2; 9 positions agree with TRBD1. V lost 4 bases to trimming and J lost 7 bases; unmatched junction nucleotides: 13. Germline-derived CDR1 and CDR2 are MGHRA and YSYEKL. The length of the CDR3 is 16 residues. As DNA, the CDR3 is TGCGCCAGCAGCCCCGGCGTCGGACAGGGGATATCTGGCTACACCTTC. The encoded protein is CASSPGVGQGISGYTF.

This clonotype was picked up many times. This chain joins TRBV4-2 and TRBJ1-1, with 7 bases matching TRBD1. V lost 4 bases to trimming and J lost 0 bases; unmatched junction nucleotides: 8. This CDR3 comprises 16 residues. Germline V CDR1 and CDR2: LGHNA, YNFKEQ. The CDR3 DNA is TGTGCCAGCAGCCCCGCGTACGACAGGGTGAACACTGAAGCTTTCTTT. Residues: CASSPAYDRVNTEAFF.

This chain connects TRBV6-2 or TRBV6-3 to TRBJ1-5; the match to TRBD1 covers 9 bases. The CDR3 has 13 amino acids. Trimming took 6 bases from V and 8 from J; bases not matched to a gene: 5. CDR1 is MNHEY, CDR2 SVGEGT, per germline. CDR3 bases: TGTGCCAGCAGCTACAGGGGGCCGGAGCCCCAGCATTTT. It translates to CASSYRGPEPQHF.

J is TRBJ2-1 and V is TRBV12-3 or TRBV12-4; TRBD1 might be the D (6 bases). The V end lost 4 bases, the J end lost 3 bases, and 16 bases lay between the germline ends. This CDR3 comprises 16 residues. The DNA for the CDR3 is TGTGCCAGCAGTTCATCCATAAGACAGGTCTACAATGAGCAGTTCTTC. Protein sequence: CASSSSIRQVYNEQFF.

A few counts support this clonotype. The chain links TRBV9 to TRBJ2-6; D remains ambiguous. Deletions cut 4 bases from V and 2 bases from J, with 7 bases between. The CDR3 contains 14 residues. Germline assignment: CDR1 SGDLS and CDR2 YYNGEE. The chain's CDR3 is CASSYTAGANVLTF. CDR3 coding DNA: TGTGCCAGCAGCTACACAGCTGGGGCCAACGTCCTGACTTTC.

J is TRBJ1-6 and V is TRBV6-5; tentative D call: TRBD1 (6 bases). V was trimmed by 9 bases and J by 3 bases, leaving 21 bases between them. The length of the CDR3 is 17 residues. In germline, CDR1 is MNHEY, CDR2 SVGAGI. CDR3 DNA sequence: TGTGCCAGTGGAAAGCGGGGGGGCCGGGTCTATAATTCACCCCTCCACTTT. Translating it yields CASGKRGGRVYNSPLHF.

This chain uses TRBV3-1 with TRBJ2-7; 12 bases fit TRBD2. This CDR3 region has 17 residues. V shed 4 bases, J shed 2 bases, and the junction held 9 bases outside the gene matches. Germline CDR1 is LGHDT and CDR2 is YNNKEL (reference sequence). DNA for the CDR3: TGTGCCAGCAGCCCGACTAGCGGGAGCGACAGGGCCTACGAGCAGTACTTC. As protein: CASSPTSGSDRAYEQYF.

This clonotype was counted between two and nine times. V is TRBV7-2 and J is TRBJ2-3, with a tentative D call TRBD2 (6 bases). The CDR3 runs 16 residues. Germline values: CDR1 SGHTA, CDR2 FQGNSA. Trimming removed 2 bases at V and 3 bases at J, with 15 bases between. CDR3 in amino acids: CASSLFYAGTTDTQYF. CDR3 bases: TGTGCCAGCAGCTTATTTTACGCGGGGACTACAGATACGCAGTATTTT.

This clonotype was seen many times. The genes are TRBV4-1 and TRBJ2-2; TRBD2 agrees at 10 bases. This CDR3 has 16 amino acids. The germline CDR1 and CDR2 sequences are MGHRA and YSYEKL. Trimming took 3 bases from V and 7 from J; bases not matched to a gene: 8. The CDR3: CASSHQLAGTNGELFF. The CDR3 DNA is TGCGCCAGCAGCCACCAACTAGCGGGAACGAACGGGGAGCTGTTTTTT.

This clonotype was recorded a few times. The V and J genes are TRBV6-5 and TRBJ2-3, with D perhaps TRBD1 or TRBD2 (6 bases each). The CDR3 length is 15 residues. Germline V gene sequence: CDR1 MNHEY, CDR2 SVGAGI. V was cut by 6 bases and J by 6 bases, with 19 bases left in between. The CDR3 region is CASRPGRGRRDTQYF. CDR3 sequence (DNA): TGTGCCAGCAGGCCCGGACGGGGGCGCAGGGATACGCAGTATTTT.

The chain is built from TRBV18 and TRBJ1-1; 10 bases line up with TRBD1. Germline values: CDR1 KGHSH, CDR2 LQKENI. J was trimmed by 4 bases and V by 4 bases; bases with no gene match: 6. This CDR3 is built from 15 residues. This chain's CDR3 is CASSQGTGDGTEAFF. The CDR3 nucleotides are TGTGCCAGCTCACAAGGGACAGGGGATGGCACTGAAGCTTTCTTT.

A few counts support this clonotype. The rearrangement joins TRBV11-2 to TRBJ1-2, with 8 bases lining up with TRBD1. V lost 5 bases, J lost 8 bases, and 7 bases stayed unmatched. The CDR3 consists of 13 residues. Germline loops: CDR1 SGHAT, CDR2 FQNNGV. CDR3 region: CASSARTGTGYTF. The CDR3 DNA reads TGTGCCAGCAGCGCAAGGACAGGGACCGGCTACACCTTC.

The table lists this clonotype with a few counts. This chain connects TRBV6-5 to TRBJ2-3; 7 bases agree with TRBD2. V was pared by 6 bases and J by 10 bases, with 13 bases of the junction left unmatched. The CDR3 is made up of 14 amino acids. The germline V gene encodes CDR1 MNHEY and CDR2 SVGAGI. The CDR3: CASSTVSLAASQYF. CDR3 bases: TGTGCCAGCAGCACCGTCAGTCTAGCGGCTTCGCAGTATTTT.

The chain is built from TRBV9 and TRBJ2-5; 11 nucleotides match TRBD2. J gave up 1 base and V 0 bases, and 2 bases lay outside the gene matches. The CDR3 is 16 residues long. The germline V gene encodes CDR1 SGDLS and CDR2 YYNGEE. The CDR3 is CASSVDGTSGQETQYF. The DNA of the CDR3 is TGTGCCAGCAGCGTAGACGGGACTAGCGGCCAAGAGACCCAGTACTTC. The entire variable domain, with the rest obtained from reference TRBV9 and TRBJ2-5, is as follows: DSGVTQTPKHLITATGQRVTLRCSPRSGDLSVYWYQQSLDQGLQFLIQYYNGEERAKGNILERFSAQQFPDLHSELNLSSLELGDSALYFCASSVDGTSGQETQYFGPGTRLLVL.

This clonotype was observed a few times. This chain links TRBV11-2 with TRBJ2-2; 11 nucleotides agree with TRBD2. Germline assignment: CDR1 SGHAT and CDR2 FQNNGV. Trimming cost V 5 bases and J 1 base; bases outside gene matches: 6. The CDR3 has 17 residues. DNA of the CDR3: TGTGCCAGCAGCCCCGGACTAGCGGGCATGAACACCGGGGAGCTGTTTTTT. Translating gives CASSPGLAGMNTGELFF. Full variable domain (remainder filled in from reference TRBV11-2 and TRBJ2-2): EAGVAQSPRYKIIEKRQSVAFWCNPISGHATLYWYQQILGQGPKLLIQFQNNGVVDDSQLPKDRFSAERLKGVDSTLKIQPAKLEDSAVYLCASSPGLAGMNTGELFFGEGSRLTVL.

This clonotype showed up just a few times. V and J are TRBV28 and TRBJ2-1, with D unclear. CDR1 is MDHEN and CDR2 is SYDVKM in the germline V gene. This CDR3 contains 12 residues. V was trimmed by 10 bases and J by 4 bases, leaving 11 bases between them. The CDR3 sequence: CATTSTYNEQFF. The CDR3, as DNA: TGTGCCACCACGTCCACATACAATGAGCAGTTCTTC.